This T cell receptor beta chain was documented in a study of cytomegalovirus exposure and HLA in healthy donors. The CDR3 consists of 16 residues. Trimming stripped 4 bases from V and 7 bases from J, with 20 bases between. From germline, CDR1 is MNHEY and CDR2 SVGAGI. The PCR made use of 60 Vbeta and 13 Jbeta primers. Repertoires were generated with immunoSEQ multiplex PCR, while TCRdb's copy carries only in-frame clones and drops some. In the table there are around 45,000 clones, 51% of which are singletons. To note about this clone: Its matching antigen is unknown.

Findings of the study overall: TRBV6-2, TRBV6-3 and other indistinguishable V segments were excluded. Reportedly, cytomegalovirus status was diagnosed with high sensitivity and specificity. Across donors, most TCRs were seen rarely, yet some public ones were widespread.

The chain employs TRBV6-5 and TRBJ2-1; perhaps TRBD1 as D (6 bases). Specimen: PBMCs. This receptor was taken from a man aged 60 to 75 in good health and CMV-seronegative. This CDR3 reads CASSSAGQMGANEQFF. As DNA, the CDR3 is TGTGCCAGCAGTTCAGCAGGGCAGATGGGGGCAAATGAGCAGTTCTTC.